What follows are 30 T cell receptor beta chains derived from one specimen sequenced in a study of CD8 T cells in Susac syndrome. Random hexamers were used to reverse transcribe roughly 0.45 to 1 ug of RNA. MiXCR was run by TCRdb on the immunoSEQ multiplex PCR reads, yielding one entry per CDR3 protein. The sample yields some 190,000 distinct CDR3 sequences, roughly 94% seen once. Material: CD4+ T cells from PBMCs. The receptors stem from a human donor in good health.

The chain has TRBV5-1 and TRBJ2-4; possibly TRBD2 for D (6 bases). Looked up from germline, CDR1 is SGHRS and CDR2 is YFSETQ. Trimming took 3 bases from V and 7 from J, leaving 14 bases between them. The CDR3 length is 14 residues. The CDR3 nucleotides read TGCGCCAGCAGCTCCCAAGCGGGTCTCAACATTCAGTACTTC. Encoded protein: CASSSQAGLNIQYF. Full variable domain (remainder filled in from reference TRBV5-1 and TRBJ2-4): KAGVTQTPRYLIKTRGQQVTLSCSPISGHRSVSWYQQTPGQGLQFLFEYFSETQRNKGNFPGRFSGRQFSNSRSEMNVSTLELGDSALYLCASSSQAGLNIQYFGAGTRLSVL.

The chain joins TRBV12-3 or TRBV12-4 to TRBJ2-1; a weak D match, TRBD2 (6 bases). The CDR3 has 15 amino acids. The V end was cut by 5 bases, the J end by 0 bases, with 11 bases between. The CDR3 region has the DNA TGTGCCAGCAGTGTCGGACTAAGCTCCTACAATGAGCAGTTCTTC. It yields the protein CASSVGLSSYNEQFF.

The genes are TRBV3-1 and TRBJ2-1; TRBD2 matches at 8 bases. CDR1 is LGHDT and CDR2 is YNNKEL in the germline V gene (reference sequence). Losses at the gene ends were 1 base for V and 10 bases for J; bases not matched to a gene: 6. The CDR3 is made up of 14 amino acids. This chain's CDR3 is CASSQVSGSGEQFF. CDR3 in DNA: TGTGCCAGCAGCCAAGTAAGCGGGAGCGGCGAGCAGTTCTTC.

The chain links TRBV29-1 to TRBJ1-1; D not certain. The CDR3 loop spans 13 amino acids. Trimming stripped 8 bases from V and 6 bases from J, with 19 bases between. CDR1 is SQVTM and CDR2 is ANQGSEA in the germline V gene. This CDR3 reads CSSGEVGWSEAFF. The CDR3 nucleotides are TGCAGCTCTGGAGAGGTGGGGTGGTCTGAAGCTTTCTTT. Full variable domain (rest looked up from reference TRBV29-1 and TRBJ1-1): SAVISQKPSRDICQRGTSLTIQCQVDSQVTMMFWYRQQPGQSLTLIATANQGSEATYESGFVIDKFPISRPNLTFSTLTVSNMSPEDSSIYLCSSGEVGWSEAFFGQGTRLTVV.

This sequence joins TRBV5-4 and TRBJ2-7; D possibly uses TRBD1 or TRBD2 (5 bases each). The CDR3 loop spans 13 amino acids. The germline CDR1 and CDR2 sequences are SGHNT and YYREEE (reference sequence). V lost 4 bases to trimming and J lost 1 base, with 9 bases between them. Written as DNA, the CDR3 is TGTGCCAGCAGCCAGGGACCTTCCTACGAGCAGTACGTC. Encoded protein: CASSQGPSYEQYV.

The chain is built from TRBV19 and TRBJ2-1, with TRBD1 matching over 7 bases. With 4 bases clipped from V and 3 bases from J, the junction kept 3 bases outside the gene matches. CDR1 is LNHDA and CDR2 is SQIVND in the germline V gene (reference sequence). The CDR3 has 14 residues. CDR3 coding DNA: TGTGCCAGTAGTACCAGGGGGAACTACAATGAGCAGTTCTTC. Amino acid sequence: CASSTRGNYNEQFF. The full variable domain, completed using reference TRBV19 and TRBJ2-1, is DGGITQSPKYLFRKEGQNVTLSCEQNLNHDAMYWYRQDPGQGLRLIYYSQIVNDFQKGDIAEGYSVSREKKESFPLTVTSAQKNPTAFYLCASSTRGNYNEQFFGPGTRLTVL.

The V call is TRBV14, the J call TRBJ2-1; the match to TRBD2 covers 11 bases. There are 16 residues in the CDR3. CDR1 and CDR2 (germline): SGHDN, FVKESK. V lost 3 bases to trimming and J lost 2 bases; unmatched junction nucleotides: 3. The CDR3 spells CASSHPSGGPYNEQFF. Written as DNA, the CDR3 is TGTGCCAGCAGCCACCCTAGCGGGGGGCCCTACAATGAGCAGTTCTTC.

CDR3: CASRSLGIGNEQFF. As DNA, the CDR3 is TGTGCCAGCCGATCGTTGGGTATCGGAAATGAGCAGTTCTTC. The genes are TRBV7-2 and TRBJ2-1; D remains unclear. V dropped 8 bases and J dropped 7 bases, with 18 bases sitting between them. This CDR3 spans 14 amino acids. Germline-derived CDR1 and CDR2 are SGHTA and FQGNSA. Combining the CDR3 with reference TRBV7-2 and TRBJ2-1 gives the whole variable domain GAGVSQSPSNKVTEKGKDVELRCDPISGHTALYWYRQSLGQGLEFLIYFQGNSAPDKSGLPSDRFSAERTGGSVSTLTIQRTQQEDSAVYLCASRSLGIGNEQFFGPGTRLTVL.

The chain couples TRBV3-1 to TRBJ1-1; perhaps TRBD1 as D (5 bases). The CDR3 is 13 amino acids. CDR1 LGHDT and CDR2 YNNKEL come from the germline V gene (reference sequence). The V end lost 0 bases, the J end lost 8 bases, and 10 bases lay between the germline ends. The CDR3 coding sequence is TGTGCCAGCAGCCAAGAAACCCGGGACGAAGCTTTCTTT. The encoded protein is CASSQETRDEAFF.

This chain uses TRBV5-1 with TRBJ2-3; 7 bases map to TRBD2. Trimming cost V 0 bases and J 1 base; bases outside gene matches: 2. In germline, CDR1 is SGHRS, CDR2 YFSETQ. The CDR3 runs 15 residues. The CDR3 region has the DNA TGCGCCAGCAGCTTGGAAAGCGGGGGCACAGATACGCAGTATTTT. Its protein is CASSLESGGTDTQYF.

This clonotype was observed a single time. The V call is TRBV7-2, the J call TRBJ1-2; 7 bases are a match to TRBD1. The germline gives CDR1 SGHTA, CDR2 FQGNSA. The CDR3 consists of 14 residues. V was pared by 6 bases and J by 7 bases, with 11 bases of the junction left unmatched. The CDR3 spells CASRVEIGGFGYTF. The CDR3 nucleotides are TGTGCCAGCAGAGTAGAGATAGGGGGCTTTGGCTACACCTTC.

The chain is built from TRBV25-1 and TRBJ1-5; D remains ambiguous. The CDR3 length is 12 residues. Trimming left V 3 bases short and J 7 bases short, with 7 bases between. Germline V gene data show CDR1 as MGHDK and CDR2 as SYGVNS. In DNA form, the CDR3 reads TGTGCCAGCAGTGAGTGGAACCAGCCCCAGCATTTT. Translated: CASSEWNQPQHF.

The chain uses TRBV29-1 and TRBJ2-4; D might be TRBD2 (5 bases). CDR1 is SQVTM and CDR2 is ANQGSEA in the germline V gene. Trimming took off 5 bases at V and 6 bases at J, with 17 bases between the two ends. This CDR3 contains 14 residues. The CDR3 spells CSVFLWTAGNIQYF. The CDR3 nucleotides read TGCAGCGTTTTCCTCTGGACGGCGGGAAACATTCAGTACTTC.

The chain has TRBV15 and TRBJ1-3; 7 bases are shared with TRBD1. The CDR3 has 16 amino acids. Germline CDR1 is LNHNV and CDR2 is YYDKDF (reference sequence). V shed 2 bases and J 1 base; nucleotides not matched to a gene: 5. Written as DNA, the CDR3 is TGTGCCACCAGCAGAAGGACAGGAGAATCTGGAAACACCATATATTTT. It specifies CATSRRTGESGNTIYF.

The DNA for the CDR3 is TGTGCCTGGAGTGTAGAGGTCGAGCAGTACGTC. This translates into CAWSVEVEQYV. V gene TRBV30 combines with J gene TRBJ2-7, with unresolved D. Germline-derived CDR1 and CDR2 are GTSNPN and SVGIG (reference sequence). Trimming took off 0 bases at V and 6 bases at J, with 6 bases between the two ends. The CDR3 spans 11 residues.

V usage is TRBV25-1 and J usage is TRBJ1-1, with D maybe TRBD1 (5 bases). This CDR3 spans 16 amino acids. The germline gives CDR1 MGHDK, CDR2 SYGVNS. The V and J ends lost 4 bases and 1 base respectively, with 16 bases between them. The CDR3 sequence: CASSVSLVGGNTEAFF. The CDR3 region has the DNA TGTGCCAGCAGTGTTTCCCTTGTCGGGGGGAACACTGAAGCTTTCTTT. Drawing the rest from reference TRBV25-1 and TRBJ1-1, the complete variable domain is EADIYQTPRYLVIGTGKKITLECSQTMGHDKMYWYQQDPGMELHLIHYSYGVNSTEKGDLSSESTVSRIRTEHFPLTLESARPSHTSQYLCASSVSLVGGNTEAFFGQGTRLTVV.

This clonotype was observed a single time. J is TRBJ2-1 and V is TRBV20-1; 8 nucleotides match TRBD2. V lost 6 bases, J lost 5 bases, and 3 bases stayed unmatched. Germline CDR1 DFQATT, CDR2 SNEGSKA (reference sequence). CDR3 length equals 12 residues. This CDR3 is CSAPTSDNEQFF. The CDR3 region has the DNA TGCAGTGCCCCGACTAGCGACAATGAGCAGTTCTTC.

The CDR3 region is CASSLASPDTQYF. The CDR3 nucleotides read TGCGCCAGCAGCTTGGCTAGCCCAGATACGCAGTATTTT. The rearrangement joins TRBV5-1 to TRBJ2-3; D possibly corresponds to TRBD2 (5 bases). Trimming took 0 bases from V and 4 from J, leaving 6 bases between them. Germline lookup yields CDR1 SGHRS and CDR2 YFSETQ. This CDR3 spans 13 amino acids.

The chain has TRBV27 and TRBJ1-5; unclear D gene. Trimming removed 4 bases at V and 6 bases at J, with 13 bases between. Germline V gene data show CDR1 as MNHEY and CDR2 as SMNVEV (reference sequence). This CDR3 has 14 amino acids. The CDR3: CASSSSGWGQPQHF. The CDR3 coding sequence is TGTGCCAGCAGTTCCTCAGGTTGGGGTCAGCCCCAGCATTTT.

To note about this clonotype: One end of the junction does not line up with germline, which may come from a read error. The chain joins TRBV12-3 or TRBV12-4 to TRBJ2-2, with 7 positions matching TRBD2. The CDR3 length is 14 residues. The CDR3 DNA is TGTGCCAGCAGTCTAGCGGAGTACACCGGGGAGCTGTTTTTT. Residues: CASSLAEYTGELFF.

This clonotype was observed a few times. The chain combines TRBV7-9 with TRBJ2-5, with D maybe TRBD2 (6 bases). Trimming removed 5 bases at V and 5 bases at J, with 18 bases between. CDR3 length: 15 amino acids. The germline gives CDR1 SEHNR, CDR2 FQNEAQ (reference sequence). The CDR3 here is CASSLGSGELETQYF. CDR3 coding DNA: TGTGCCAGCAGCCTGGGGTCGGGGGAACTGGAGACCCAGTACTTC. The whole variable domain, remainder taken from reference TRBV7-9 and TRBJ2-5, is DTGVSQNPRHKITKRGQNVTFRCDPISEHNRLYWYRQTLGQGPEFLTYFQNEAQLEKSRLLSDRFSAERPKGSFSTLEIQRTEQGDSAMYLCASSLGSGELETQYFGPGTRLLVL.

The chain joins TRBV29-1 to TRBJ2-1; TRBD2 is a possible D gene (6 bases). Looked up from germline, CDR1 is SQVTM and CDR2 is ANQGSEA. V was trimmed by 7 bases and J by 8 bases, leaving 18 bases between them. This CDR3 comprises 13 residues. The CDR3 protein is CSAEGTPPDEQFF. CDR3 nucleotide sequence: TGCAGCGCAGAAGGGACTCCCCCCGATGAGCAGTTCTTC.

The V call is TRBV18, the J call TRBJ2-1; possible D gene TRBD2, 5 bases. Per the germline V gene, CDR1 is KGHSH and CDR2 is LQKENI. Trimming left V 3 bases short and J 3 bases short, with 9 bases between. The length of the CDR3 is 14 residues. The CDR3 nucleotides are TGTGCCAGCTCACCTAGCGCGTACTACAATGAGCAGTTCTTC. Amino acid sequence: CASSPSAYYNEQFF.

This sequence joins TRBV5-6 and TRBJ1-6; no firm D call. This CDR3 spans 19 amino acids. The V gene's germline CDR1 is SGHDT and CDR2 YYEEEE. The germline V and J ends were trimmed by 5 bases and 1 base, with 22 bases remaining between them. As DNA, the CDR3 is TGTGCCAGCAGGTCTCGGAGTCGGCAGGAGGTTTCCTATAATTCACCCCTCCACTTT. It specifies CASRSRSRQEVSYNSPLHF.

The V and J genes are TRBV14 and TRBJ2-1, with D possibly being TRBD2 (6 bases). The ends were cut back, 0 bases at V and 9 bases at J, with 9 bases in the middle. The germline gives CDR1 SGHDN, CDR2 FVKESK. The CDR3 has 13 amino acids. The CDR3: CASSQDLGGEQFF. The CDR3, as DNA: TGTGCCAGCAGCCAAGATCTCGGGGGTGAGCAGTTCTTC.

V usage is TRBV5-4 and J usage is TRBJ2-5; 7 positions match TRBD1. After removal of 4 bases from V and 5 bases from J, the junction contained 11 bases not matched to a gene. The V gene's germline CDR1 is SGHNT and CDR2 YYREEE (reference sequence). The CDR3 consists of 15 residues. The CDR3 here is CASSIETGRGETQYF. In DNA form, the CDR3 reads TGTGCCAGCAGCATCGAGACAGGCAGGGGGGAGACCCAGTACTTC.

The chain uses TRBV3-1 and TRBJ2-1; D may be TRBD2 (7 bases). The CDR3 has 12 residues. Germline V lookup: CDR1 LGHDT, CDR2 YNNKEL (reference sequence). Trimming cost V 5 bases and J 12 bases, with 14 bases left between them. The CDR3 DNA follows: TGTGCCAGCAGCTTCCAGGGGAGGGGGCAGTTCTTC. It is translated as CASSFQGRGQFF.

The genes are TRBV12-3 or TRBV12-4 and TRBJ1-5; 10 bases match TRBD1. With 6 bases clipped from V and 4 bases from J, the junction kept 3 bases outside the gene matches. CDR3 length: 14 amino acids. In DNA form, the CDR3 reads TGTGCCAGCAGGACAGGGGGCGGAAATCAGCCCCAGCATTTT. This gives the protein CASRTGGGNQPQHF.

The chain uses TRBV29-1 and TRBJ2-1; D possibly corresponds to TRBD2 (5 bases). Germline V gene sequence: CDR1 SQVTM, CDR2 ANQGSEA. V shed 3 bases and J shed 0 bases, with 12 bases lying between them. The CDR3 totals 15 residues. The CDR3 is CSVDGEGGSYNEQFF. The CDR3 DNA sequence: TGCAGCGTTGATGGCGAGGGTGGCTCCTACAATGAGCAGTTCTTC.

CDR3 loop: CASSPGGGYNEQFF. The CDR3, as DNA: TGTGCCAGCAGCCCAGGGGGAGGATACAATGAGCAGTTCTTC. This chain connects TRBV7-2 to TRBJ2-1; D perhaps matches TRBD1 (7 bases). The germline CDR1 and CDR2 sequences are SGHTA and FQGNSA. This CDR3 region has 14 residues. Trimming took 5 bases from V and 4 from J, leaving 12 bases between them.